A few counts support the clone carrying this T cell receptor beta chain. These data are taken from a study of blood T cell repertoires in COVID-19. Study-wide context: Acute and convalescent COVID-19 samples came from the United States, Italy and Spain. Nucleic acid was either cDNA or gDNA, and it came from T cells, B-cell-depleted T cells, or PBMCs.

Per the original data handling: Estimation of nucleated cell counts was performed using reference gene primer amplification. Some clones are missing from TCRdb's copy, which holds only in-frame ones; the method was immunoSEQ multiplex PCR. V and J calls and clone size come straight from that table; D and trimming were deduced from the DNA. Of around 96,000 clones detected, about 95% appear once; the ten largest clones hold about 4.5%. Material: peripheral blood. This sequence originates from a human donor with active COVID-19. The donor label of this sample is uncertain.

CDR3 protein: CASSVEPANYGYTF. CDR3 DNA: TGTGCCAGCAGCGTAGAGCCTGCTAACTATGGCTACACCTTC. The chain links TRBV9 to TRBJ1-2; D ambiguous. CDR1 is SGDLS, CDR2 YYNGEE, per germline. This CDR3 comprises 14 residues. Trimming removed 0 bases at V and 0 bases at J, with 6 bases between.